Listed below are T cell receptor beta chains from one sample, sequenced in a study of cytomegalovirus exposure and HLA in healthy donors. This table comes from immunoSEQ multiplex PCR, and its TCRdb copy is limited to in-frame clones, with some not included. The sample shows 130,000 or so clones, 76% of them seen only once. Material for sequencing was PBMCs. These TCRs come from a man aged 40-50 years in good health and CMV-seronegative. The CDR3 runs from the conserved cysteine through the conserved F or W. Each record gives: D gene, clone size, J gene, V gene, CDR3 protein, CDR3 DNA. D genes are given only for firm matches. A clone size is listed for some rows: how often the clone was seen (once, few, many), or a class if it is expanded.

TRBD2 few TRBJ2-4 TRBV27 CASFSRTSGGGIQYF TGTGCCAGCTTTTCTCGGACTAGCGGGGGGGGCATTCAGTACTTC
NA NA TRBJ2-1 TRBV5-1 CASSRSGGRANNEQFF TGCGCCAGCAGCCGGAGTGGAGGGAGAGCGAACAATGAGCAGTTCTTC
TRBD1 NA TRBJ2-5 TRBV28 CASSLGGGETQYF TGTGCCAGCAGCCTAGGGGGCGGGGAGACCCAGTACTTC
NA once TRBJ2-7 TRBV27 CASSMTHISYEQYF TGTGCCAGCAGTATGACACATATCTCCTACGAGCAGTACTTC
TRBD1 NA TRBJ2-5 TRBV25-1 CASSEYISGGVGETQYF TGTGCCAGCAGTGAATATATATCAGGGGGCGTGGGAGAGACCCAGTACTTC
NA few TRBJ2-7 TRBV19 CASSIGSGLLIYEQYF TGTGCCAGTAGTATCGGGTCGGGACTCCTCATCTACGAGCAGTACTTC
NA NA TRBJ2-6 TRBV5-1 CASSTLTGVSGANVLTF TGCGCCAGCAGCACCTTAACGGGAGTGTCTGGGGCCAACGTCCTGACTTTC
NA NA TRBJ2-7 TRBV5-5 CASSFQGGKYEQYF TGTGCCAGCAGCTTTCAGGGGGGAAAATACGAGCAGTACTTC
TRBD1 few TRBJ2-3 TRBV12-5 CASGLVSGTGLDTQYF TGTGCTAGTGGTTTGGTAAGCGGGACAGGGCTCGATACGCAGTATTTT
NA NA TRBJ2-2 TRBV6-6 CASSYYQNTGELFF TGTGCCAGCAGTTACTATCAAAACACCGGGGAGCTGTTTTTT